A single sample gave rise to the 6 T cell receptor beta chains below, sequenced in a study of shared clonotypes between healthy human individuals. Sequencing used immunoSEQ multiplex PCR; TCRdb keeps in-frame clones, though not all of them. The profile shows just over 2,000,000 clones, roughly 95% of them singletons. Material: naive CD4+ T cells sorted from blood. Subset specified: CD45RA+ positively selected. The origin of the receptors is a man aged 18 to 35 in good health.

This clone was counted only a few times. The rearrangement uses TRBV7-9 and TRBJ1-1; 8 bases are shared with TRBD1. V trimming: 4 bases; J trimming: 6 bases; junction bases outside the gene matches: 7. The CDR3 totals 14 residues. The germline V gene has CDR1 SEHNR and CDR2 FQNEAQ (reference sequence). CDR3 sequence: CASSSQGEGAEAFF. CDR3 sequence (DNA): TGTGCCAGCAGCTCACAGGGGGAGGGAGCTGAAGCTTTCTTT. Full variable domain (rest looked up from reference TRBV7-9 and TRBJ1-1): DTGVSQNPRHKITKRGQNVTFRCDPISEHNRLYWYRQTLGQGPEFLTYFQNEAQLEKSRLLSDRFSAERPKGSFSTLEIQRTEQGDSAMYLCASSSQGEGAEAFFGQGTRLTVV.

The chain links TRBV18 to TRBJ1-1; 7 bases are shared with TRBD1. Germline V gene lookup returns CDR1 KGHSH and CDR2 LQKENI. V trimming: 2 bases; J trimming: 5 bases; junction bases outside the gene matches: 8. This CDR3 contains 15 residues. The CDR3 nucleotides read TGTGCCAGCTCACCATTGGAGGGGGCGAGGACTGAAGCTTTCTTT. Translated: CASSPLEGARTEAFF.

This chain links TRBV5-4 with TRBJ2-7; D could derive from TRBD1 or TRBD2 (5 bases each). Germline loops: CDR1 SGHNT, CDR2 YYREEE (reference sequence). The CDR3 extends over 14 amino acids. Trimming pared 1 base from V and 7 bases from J, leaving 15 bases between. The CDR3 DNA reads TGTGCCAGCAGCTTGCCGGGACCCCCACCGGAGCAGTACTTC. Its protein product is CASSLPGPPPEQYF.

The CDR3: CASSPPNQLFSGNTIYF. CDR3 coding DNA: TGTGCCAGCTCACCACCGAACCAGTTGTTCTCTGGAAACACCATATATTTT. The V call is TRBV18, the J call TRBJ1-3; D ambiguous. Germline V CDR1 and CDR2: KGHSH, LQKENI. V was cut by 0 bases and J by 0 bases, with 12 bases left in between. This CDR3 has 17 residues.

This sequence joins TRBV28 and TRBJ1-2, with D possibly being TRBD1 (6 bases). The CDR3 consists of 13 residues. CDR1 MDHEN and CDR2 SYDVKM come from the germline V gene. Trimming took off 5 bases at V and 6 bases at J, with 13 bases between the two ends. In nucleotides, the CDR3 is TGTGCCAGCAGTCGGACACAGGGAAATGGCTACACCTTC. As protein: CASSRTQGNGYTF.

This clone was detected only once. This chain joins TRBV5-4 and TRBJ2-7; TRBD1 aligns across 9 bases. V gave up 0 bases and J gave up 0 bases; unmatched junction bases: 7. Germline CDR1 and CDR2: SGHNT and YYREEE (reference sequence). The CDR3 is 17 residues long. The CDR3 is CASSLGGQGAHSYEQYF. CDR3 DNA sequence: TGTGCCAGCAGCTTGGGGGGACAGGGCGCCCACTCCTACGAGCAGTACTTC. Looking up the rest from reference TRBV5-4 and TRBJ2-7 gives the full variable domain: ETGVTQSPTHLIKTRGQQVTLRCSSQSGHNTVSWYQQALGQGPQFIFQYYREEENGRGNFPPRFSGLQFPNYSSELNVNALELDDSALYLCASSLGGQGAHSYEQYFGPGTRLTVT.